The clone carrying this T cell receptor beta chain was counted many times. Its specificity is not known. These data originate in a study of T cells in Graves' hyperthyroidism and ophthalmopathy. Findings and limits, study-wide: Stable hyperthyroidism and ophthalmopathy were separated using 13 V-J signatures.

A 10 ml volume of fresh peripheral blood provided the PBMCs. RNA transcripts were the template for amplifying TCR beta CDR3 regions. With the HTBI primer set, the TCR CDR3 went through a first round of RT-PCR. Using its own MiXCR run on the multiplex PCR reads, TCRdb lists one record per CDR3 protein. The data hold about 510,000 distinct CDR3 sequences, with around 15% observed a single time. Germline CDR1 DFQATT, CDR2 SNEGSKA (reference sequence). There are 13 residues in the CDR3. Between the trimmed V and J ends, which lost 3 bases and 2 bases, there was a span of 11 bases. The material sequenced was blood. The TCR sequence derives from a woman aged 40 to 49 with Graves' hyperthyroidism. The chain joins TRBV20-1 to TRBJ2-7; tentative D call: TRBD2 (5 bases). CDR3 sequence (DNA): TGCAGTGCTAGCCCGGGATTCACCTACGAGCAGTACTTC. Amino acid sequence: CSASPGFTYEQYF.